This TCR beta chain was sequenced during a study of brain T cells in children with intractable seizures. Libraries were prepared by immunoSEQ multiplex PCR; TCRdb keeps only in-frame clonotypes and omits some of them. Among around 100,000 clones listed, 85% to 95% were seen once. The count of this clone is one. What it recognizes is unknown. In germline, CDR1 is ENHRY, CDR2 SYGVKD. The CDR3 is 11 residues long. Between the trimmed V and J ends, which lost 11 bases and 1 base, there was a span of 8 bases. Study findings and constraints: Absence of clones before surgery may stem from lower sequencing depth.

Surgery cases with the highest brain T cell transcript signatures were chosen for sequencing. The rearrangement joins TRBV10-3 to TRBJ1-1, with D hard to call. This sequence originates from a boy in the first two years of life with hemimegalencephaly and intractable seizures. The sample consisted of peripheral blood, taken at surgery. CDR3 sequence reads: CACGQNTEAFF. The CDR3 DNA follows: TGTGCCTGTGGGCAGAACACTGAAGCTTTCTTT.